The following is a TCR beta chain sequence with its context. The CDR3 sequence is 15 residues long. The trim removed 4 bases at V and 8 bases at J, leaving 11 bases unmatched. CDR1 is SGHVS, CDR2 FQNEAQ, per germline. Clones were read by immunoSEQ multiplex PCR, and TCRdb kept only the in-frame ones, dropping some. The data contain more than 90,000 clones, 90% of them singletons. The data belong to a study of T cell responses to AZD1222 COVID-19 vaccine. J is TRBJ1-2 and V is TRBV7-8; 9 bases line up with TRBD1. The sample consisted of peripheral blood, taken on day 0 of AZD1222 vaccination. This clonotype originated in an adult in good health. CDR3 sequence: CASSSTGQGTGGYTF. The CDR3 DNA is TGTGCCAGCAGCTCGACAGGACAGGGGACAGGCGGCTACACCTTC.